Sequencing of this TCR beta chain was carried out in a study of T cells expressing NK-cell markers. Study overall: Sorted CD3+CD56+NKG2C+, CD3+CD56+NKG2C- and CD3+CD56-NKG2C+ T-cell subsets were beta-chain profiled.

A 5'RACE template switching approach incorporating UMIs was used to make TCR beta cDNA. Each CDR3 protein gets one entry in TCRdb, which reprocessed the 5' RACE reads and gives no DNA. This listing includes about 260,000 distinct CDR3 sequences. General study points: Researchers report these clonotypes also headed the CD3+CD56-NKG2C+ fraction in a handful of donors. Top CD8+ clonotypes included the dominant CD3+CD56+NKG2C+ clonotypes in roughly 6 donors.

In the case of this clonotype: What it binds is not known.

This CDR3 is built from 13 residues. Germline V gene data show CDR1 as SEHNR and CDR2 as FQNEAQ (reference sequence). The sequence derives from a woman between 18 and 75 years old in good health. Sequenced: blood T cells: a sorted CD56 or NKG2C T cell subset, CD4+ or CD8+ T cells, or bulk PBMC T cells (not recorded which). The chain carries TRBV7-9 and TRBJ1-1; TCRdb designates TRBD1, a call that cannot be tested without DNA. The CDR3 is CASSFTGGTEAFF.